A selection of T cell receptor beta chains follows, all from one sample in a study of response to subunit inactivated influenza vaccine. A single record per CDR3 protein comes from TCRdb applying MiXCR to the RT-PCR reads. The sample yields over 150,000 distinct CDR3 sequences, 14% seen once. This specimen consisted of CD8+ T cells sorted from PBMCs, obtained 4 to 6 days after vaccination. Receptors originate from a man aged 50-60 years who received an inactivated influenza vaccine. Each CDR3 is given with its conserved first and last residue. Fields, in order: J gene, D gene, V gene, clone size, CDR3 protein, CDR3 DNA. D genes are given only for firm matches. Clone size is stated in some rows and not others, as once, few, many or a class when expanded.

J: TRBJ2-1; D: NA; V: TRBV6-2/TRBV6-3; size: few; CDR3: CASRNSDYSYNEQFF; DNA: TGTGCCAGCAGAAACAGCGATTACTCCTACAATGAGCAGTTCTTC
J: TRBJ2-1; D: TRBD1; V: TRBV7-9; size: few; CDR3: CASSFMTGLYNEQFF; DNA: TGTGCCAGCAGCTTTATGACAGGGCTATACAATGAGCAGTTCTTC
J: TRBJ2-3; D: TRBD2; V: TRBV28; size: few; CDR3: CASSGYSIVLGGPSTDTQYF; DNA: TGTGCCAGCAGTGGATATTCAATAGTGTTGGGAGGGCCTAGCACAGATACGCAGTATTTT
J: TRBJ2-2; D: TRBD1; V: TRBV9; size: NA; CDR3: CASSAHPDRVATGELFF; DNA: TGTGCCAGCAGCGCGCACCCGGACAGGGTTGCGACCGGGGAGCTGTTTTTT
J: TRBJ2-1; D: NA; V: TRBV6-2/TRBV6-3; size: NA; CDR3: CASSYNGGEHFF; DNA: TGTGCCAGCAGTTACAACGGAGGTGAGCATTTCTTC
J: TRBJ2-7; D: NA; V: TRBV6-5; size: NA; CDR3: CASSHRRGTGKVEQYF; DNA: TGTGCCAGCAGTCACCGAAGGGGGACGGGCAAGGTCGAGCAGTACTTC
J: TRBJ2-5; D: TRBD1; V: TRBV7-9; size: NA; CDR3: CASSLATGGYQETQYF; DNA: TGTGCCAGCAGCTTAGCAACAGGGGGCTACCAAGAGACCCAGTACTTC
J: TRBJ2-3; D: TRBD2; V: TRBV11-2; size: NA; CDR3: CASSRSGGTDTQYF; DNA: TGTGCCAGCAGCCGGAGCGGGGGGACAGATACGCAGTATTTT
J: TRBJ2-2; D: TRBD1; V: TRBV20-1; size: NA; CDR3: CSSYLGDRGSTGELFF; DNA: TGCAGTTCTTACTTGGGGGACAGGGGGAGTACCGGGGAGCTGTTTTTT
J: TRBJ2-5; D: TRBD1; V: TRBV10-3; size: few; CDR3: CAISDVWLGQTGQETQYF; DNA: TGTGCCATCAGTGATGTTTGGTTGGGACAGACGGGACAAGAGACCCAGTACTTC
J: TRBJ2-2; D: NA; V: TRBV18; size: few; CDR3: CASSGANTGELFF; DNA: TGTGCCAGCTCAGGGGCAAACACCGGGGAGCTGTTTTTT
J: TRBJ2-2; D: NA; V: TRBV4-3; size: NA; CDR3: CASSPRGAGGELFF; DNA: TGCGCCAGCAGCCCCCGCGGCGCCGGCGGGGAGCTGTTTTTT
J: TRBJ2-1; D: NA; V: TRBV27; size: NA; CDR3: CASSLRGAPYNEQFF; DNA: TGTGCCAGCAGTTTACGCGGGGCCCCCTACAATGAGCAGTTCTTC
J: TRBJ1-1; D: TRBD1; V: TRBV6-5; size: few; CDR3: CASSLQGFNTEAFF; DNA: TGTGCCAGCAGTCTACAGGGGTTTAACACTGAAGCTTTCTTT
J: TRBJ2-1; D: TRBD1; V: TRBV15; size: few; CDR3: CATSQGAYNEQFF; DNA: TGTGCCACCAGCCAGGGGGCCTACAATGAGCAGTTCTTC
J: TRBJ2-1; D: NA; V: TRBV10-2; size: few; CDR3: CASSESIGRSEQFF; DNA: TGCGCCAGCAGTGAGTCGATAGGGAGGAGTGAGCAGTTCTTC
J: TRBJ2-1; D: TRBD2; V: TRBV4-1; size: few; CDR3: CASSQELAGVHNEQFF; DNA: TGCGCCAGCAGCCAAGAACTAGCGGGAGTCCACAATGAGCAGTTCTTC
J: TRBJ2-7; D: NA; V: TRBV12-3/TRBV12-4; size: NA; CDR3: CASSPLSDSYEQYF; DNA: TGTGCCAGCAGCCCTCTCAGTGATTCCTACGAGCAGTACTTC
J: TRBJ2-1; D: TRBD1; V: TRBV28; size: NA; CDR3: CASSSPGQPDNEQFF; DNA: TGTGCCAGCAGTTCGCCGGGACAGCCGGACAATGAGCAGTTCTTC
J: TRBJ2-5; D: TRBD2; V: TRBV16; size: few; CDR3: CASSQRTSGRDETQYF; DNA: TGTGCCAGCAGCCAACGGACTAGCGGGAGAGATGAGACCCAGTACTTC
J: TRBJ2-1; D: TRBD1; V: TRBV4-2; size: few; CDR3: CASSQEKISPGTGGLNEQFF; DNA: TGTGCCAGCAGCCAAGAAAAGATATCCCCCGGGACAGGGGGCCTCAATGAGCAGTTCTTC
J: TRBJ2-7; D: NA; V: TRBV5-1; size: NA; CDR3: CASSWGGLTYF; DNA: TGCGCCAGCAGCTGGGGCGGCTTGACCTACTTC
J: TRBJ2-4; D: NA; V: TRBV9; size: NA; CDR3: CASSEGERNIQYF; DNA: TGTGCCAGCAGCGAGGGGGAAAGAAACATTCAGTACTTC
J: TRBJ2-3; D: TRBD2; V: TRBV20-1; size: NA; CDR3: CSAEPNSGVTDTQYF; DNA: TGCAGTGCTGAACCGAATAGCGGGGTTACAGATACGCAGTATTTT
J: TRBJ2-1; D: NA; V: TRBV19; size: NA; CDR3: CASSIWPGDEQFF; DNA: TGTGCCAGTAGTATCTGGCCGGGCGATGAGCAGTTCTTC
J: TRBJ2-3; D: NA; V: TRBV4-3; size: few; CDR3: CASSQDLLTDTQYF; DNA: TGCGCCAGCAGCCAAGATCTCCTCACAGATACGCAGTATTTT
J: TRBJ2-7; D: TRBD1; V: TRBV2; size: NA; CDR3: CASSARGHGEQYF; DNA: TGTGCCAGCAGTGCCAGGGGGCACGGCGAGCAGTACTTC
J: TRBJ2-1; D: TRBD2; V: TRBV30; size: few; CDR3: CARTVGGGMYSEQFF; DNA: TGTGCCCGAACGGTCGGGGGGGGTATGTATTCTGAGCAGTTCTTC
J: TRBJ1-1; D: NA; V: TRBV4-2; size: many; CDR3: CASSQEGPLNTEAFF; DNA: TGTGCCAGCAGCCAAGAAGGACCGTTGAACACTGAAGCTTTCTTT
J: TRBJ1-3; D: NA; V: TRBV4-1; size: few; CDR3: CASSQAGPGDTVYF; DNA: TGCGCCAGCAGCCAGGCGGGGCCTGGAGACACCGTATATTTT
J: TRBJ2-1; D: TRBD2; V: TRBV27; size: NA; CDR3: CASSFLGGNSYNEQFF; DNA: TGTGCCAGCAGTTTTCTCGGGGGGAATTCCTACAATGAGCAGTTCTTC
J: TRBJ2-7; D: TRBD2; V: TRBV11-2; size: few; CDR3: CASAKRGLADHFSYEQYF; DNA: TGTGCCAGCGCGAAGCGGGGACTAGCGGATCATTTCTCCTACGAGCAGTACTTC
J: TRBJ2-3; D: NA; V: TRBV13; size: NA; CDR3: CASSATRDTQYF; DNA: TGTGCCAGCAGCGCAACCCGGGATACGCAGTATTTT
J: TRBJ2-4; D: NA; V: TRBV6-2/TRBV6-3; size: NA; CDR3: CASSYSAGMPRVVIQYF; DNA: TGTGCCAGCAGTTACTCCGCCGGGATGCCGCGGGTGGTCATTCAGTACTTC
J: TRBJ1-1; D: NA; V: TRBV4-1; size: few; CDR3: CASSQDLTTSWAEAFF; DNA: TGCGCCAGCAGCCAAGATCTAACTACCTCCTGGGCTGAAGCTTTCTTT
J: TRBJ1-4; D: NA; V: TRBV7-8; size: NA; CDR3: CASSLMGGGFEKLFF; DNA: TGTGCCAGCAGCTTAATGGGGGGCGGATTTGAAAAACTGTTTTTT
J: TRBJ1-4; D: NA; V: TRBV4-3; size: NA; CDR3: CASSQDSVDEKLFF; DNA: TGCGCCAGCAGCCAAGATAGTGTGGATGAAAAACTGTTTTTT
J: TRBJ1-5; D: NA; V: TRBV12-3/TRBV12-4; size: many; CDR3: CASSLDGFSQPQHF; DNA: TGTGCCAGCAGTTTAGACGGGTTTTCTCAGCCCCAGCATTTT
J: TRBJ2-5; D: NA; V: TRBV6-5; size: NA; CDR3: CASSLRDTESQETQYF; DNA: TGTGCCAGCAGTCTACGGGACACCGAATCCCAAGAGACCCAGTACTTC
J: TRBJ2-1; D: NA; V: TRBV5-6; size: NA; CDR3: CASSLGPRAEQFF; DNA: TGTGCCAGCAGCTTGGGCCCCCGTGCTGAGCAGTTCTTC
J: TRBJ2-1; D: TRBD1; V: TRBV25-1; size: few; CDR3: CASGQVGNNEQFF; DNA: TGTGCCTCCGGACAGGTAGGGAACAATGAGCAGTTCTTC
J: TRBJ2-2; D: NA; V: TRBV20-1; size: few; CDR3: CSARHFTGELFF; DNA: TGCAGTGCTAGACACTTCACCGGGGAGCTGTTTTTT
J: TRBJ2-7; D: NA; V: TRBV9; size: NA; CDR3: CASSPWTAESSYEQYF; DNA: TGTGCCAGCAGCCCTTGGACAGCGGAAAGCTCCTACGAGCAGTACTTC
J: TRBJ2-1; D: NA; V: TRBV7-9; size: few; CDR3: CASSWRDAQFF; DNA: TGTGCCAGCAGCTGGAGGGATGCGCAGTTCTTC
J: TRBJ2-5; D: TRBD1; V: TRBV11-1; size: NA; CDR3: CASRLKTGQGYQETQYF; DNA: TGTGCCAGCAGGCTTAAGACGGGACAGGGGTACCAAGAGACCCAGTACTTC
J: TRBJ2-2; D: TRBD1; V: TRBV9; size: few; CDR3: CASSVEQGAPGELFF; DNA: TGTGCCAGCAGCGTAGAGCAGGGGGCGCCCGGGGAGCTGTTTTTT
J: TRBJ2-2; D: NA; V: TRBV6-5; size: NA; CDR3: CASSYSITMNTGELFF; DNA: TGTGCCAGCAGTTACTCGATTACGATGAACACCGGGGAGCTGTTTTTT
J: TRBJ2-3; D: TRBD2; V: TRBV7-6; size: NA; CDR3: CASSLVAGGASDTQYF; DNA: TGTGCCAGCAGCTTAGTAGCCGGGGGGGCTTCGGATACGCAGTATTTT
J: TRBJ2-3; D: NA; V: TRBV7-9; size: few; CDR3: CASSPWPTDTQYF; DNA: TGTGCCAGCAGCCCGTGGCCCACAGATACGCAGTATTTT
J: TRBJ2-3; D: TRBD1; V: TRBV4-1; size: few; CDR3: CASSQPETGPTDTQYF; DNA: TGCGCCAGCAGCCAACCCGAGACAGGGCCCACAGATACGCAGTATTTT
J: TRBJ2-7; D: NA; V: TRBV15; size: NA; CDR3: CATGEINSYEQYF; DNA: TGTGCCACCGGAGAGATTAACTCCTACGAGCAGTACTTC
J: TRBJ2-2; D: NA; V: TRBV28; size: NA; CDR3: CACSDNTGELFF; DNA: TGTGCCTGCTCGGATAACACCGGGGAGCTGTTTTTT